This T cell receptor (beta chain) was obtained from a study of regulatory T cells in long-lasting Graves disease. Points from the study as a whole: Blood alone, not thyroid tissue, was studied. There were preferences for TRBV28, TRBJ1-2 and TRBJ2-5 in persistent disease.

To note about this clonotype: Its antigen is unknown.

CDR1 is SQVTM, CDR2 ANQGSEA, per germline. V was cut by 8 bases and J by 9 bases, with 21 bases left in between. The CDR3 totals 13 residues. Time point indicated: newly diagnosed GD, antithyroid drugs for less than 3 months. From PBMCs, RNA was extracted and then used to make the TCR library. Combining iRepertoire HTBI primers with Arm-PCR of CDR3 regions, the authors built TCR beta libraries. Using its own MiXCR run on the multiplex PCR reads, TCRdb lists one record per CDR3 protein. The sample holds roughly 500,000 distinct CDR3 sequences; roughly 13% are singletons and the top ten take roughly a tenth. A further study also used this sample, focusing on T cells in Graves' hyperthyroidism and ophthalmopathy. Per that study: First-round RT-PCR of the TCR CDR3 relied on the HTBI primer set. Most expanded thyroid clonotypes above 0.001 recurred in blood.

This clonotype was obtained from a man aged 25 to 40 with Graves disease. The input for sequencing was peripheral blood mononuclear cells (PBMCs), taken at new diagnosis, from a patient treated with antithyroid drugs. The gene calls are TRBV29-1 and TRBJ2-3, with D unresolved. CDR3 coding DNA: TGCAGCCACGGGCCCGCAGGCTCACGGACGCAGTATTTT. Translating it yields CSHGPAGSRTQYF.